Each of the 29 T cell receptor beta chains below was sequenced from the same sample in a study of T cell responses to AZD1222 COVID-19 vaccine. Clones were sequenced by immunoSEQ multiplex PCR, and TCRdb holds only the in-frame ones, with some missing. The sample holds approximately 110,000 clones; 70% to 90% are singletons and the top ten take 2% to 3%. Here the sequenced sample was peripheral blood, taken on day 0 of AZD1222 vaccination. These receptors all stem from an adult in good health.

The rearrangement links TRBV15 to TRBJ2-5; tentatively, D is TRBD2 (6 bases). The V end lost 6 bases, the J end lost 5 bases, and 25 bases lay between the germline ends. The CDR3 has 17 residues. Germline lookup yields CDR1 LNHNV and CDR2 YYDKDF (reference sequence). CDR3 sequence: CATRNRTGLGGWETQYF. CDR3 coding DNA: TGTGCCACCAGAAATCGAACGGGACTTGGAGGATGGGAGACCCAGTACTTC.

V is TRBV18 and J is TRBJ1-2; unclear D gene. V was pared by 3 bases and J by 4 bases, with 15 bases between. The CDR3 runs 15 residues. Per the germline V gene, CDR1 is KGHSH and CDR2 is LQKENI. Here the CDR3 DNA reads TGTGCCAGCTCACCCCGGTCGGCCGCGGGCTATGGCTACACCTTC. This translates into CASSPRSAAGYGYTF.

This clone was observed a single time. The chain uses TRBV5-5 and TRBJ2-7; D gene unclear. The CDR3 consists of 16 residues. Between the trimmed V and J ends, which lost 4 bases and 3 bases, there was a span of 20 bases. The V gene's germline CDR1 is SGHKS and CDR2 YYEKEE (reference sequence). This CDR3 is CASSPWGTGADYEQYF. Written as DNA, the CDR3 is TGTGCCAGCAGCCCGTGGGGTACCGGAGCTGACTACGAGCAGTACTTC.

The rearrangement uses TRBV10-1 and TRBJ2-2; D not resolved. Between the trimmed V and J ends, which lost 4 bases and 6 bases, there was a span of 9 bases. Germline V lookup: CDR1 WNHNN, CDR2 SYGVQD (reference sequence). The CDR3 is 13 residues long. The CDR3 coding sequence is TGCGCCAGCAGTGTTTTGTCGGCCGGGGAGCTGTTTTTT. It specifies CASSVLSAGELFF.

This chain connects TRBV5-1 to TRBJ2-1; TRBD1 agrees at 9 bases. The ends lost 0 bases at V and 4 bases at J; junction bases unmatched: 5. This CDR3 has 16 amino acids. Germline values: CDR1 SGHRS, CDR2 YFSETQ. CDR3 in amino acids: CASSLASGTGYNEQFF. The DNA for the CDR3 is TGCGCCAGCAGCTTGGCCTCGGGGACAGGGTACAATGAGCAGTTCTTC.

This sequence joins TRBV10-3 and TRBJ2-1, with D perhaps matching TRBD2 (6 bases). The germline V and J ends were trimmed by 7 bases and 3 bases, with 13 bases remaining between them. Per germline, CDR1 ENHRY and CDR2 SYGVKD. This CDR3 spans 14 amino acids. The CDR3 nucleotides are TGTGCCATCACCGAACCCGGGAGCTACAATGAGCAGTTCTTC. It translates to CAITEPGSYNEQFF.

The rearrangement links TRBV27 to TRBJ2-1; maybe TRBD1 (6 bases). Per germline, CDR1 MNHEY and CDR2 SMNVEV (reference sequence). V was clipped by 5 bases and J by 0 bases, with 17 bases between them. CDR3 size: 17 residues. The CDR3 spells CASSRFFRGDSYNEQFF. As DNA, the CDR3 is TGTGCCAGCAGTAGATTCTTCAGGGGTGACTCCTACAATGAGCAGTTCTTC.

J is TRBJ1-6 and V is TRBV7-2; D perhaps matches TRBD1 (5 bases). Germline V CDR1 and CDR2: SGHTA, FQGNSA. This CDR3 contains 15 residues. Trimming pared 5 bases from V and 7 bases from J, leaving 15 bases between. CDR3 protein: CASSPGSGLNSPLHF. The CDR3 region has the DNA TGTGCCAGCAGCCCGGGATCAGGGTTGAATTCACCCCTCCACTTT.

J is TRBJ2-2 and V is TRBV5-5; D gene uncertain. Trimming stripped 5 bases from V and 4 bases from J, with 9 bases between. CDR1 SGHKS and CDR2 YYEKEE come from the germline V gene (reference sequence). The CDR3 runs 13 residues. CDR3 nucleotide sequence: TGTGCCAGCAGGTACAGAAGCACCGGGGAGCTGTTTTTT. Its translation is CASRYRSTGELFF.

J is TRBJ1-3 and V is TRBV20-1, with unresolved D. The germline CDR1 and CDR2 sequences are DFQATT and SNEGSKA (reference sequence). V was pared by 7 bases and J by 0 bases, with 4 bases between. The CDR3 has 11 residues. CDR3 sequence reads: CSVLSGNTIYF. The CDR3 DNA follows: TGCAGTGTACTCTCTGGAAACACCATATATTTT.

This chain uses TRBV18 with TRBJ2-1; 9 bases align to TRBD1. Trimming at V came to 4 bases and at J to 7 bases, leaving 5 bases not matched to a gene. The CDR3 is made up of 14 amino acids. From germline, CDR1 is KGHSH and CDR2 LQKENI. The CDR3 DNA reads TGTGCCAGCTCACTGTACGGGACAGGGAATGAGCAGTTCTTC. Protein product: CASSLYGTGNEQFF.

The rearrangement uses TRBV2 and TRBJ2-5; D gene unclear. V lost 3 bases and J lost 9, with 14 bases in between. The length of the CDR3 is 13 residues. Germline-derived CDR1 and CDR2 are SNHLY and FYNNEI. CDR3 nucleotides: TGTGCCAGCAGTGAGGGCCAGAATGTGGCCCAGTACTTC. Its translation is CASSEGQNVAQYF. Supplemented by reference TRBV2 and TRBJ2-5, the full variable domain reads EPEVTQTPSHQVTQMGQEVILRCVPISNHLYFYWYRQILGQKVEFLVSFYNNEISEKSEIFDDQFSVERPDGSNFTLKIRSTKLEDSAMYFCASSEGQNVAQYFGPGTRLLVL.

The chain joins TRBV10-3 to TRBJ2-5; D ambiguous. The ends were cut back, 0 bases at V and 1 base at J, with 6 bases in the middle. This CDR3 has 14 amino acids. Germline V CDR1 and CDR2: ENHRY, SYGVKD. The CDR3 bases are TGTGCCATCAGTGAGTCGGGCAGCCAAGAGACCCAGTACTTC. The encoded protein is CAISESGSQETQYF.

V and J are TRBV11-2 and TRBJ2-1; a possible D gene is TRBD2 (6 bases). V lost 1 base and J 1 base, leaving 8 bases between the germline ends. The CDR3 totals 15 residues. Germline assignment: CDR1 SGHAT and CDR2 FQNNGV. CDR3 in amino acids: CASSLGRVSYNEQFF. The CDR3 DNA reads TGTGCCAGCAGCTTAGGGAGGGTATCCTACAATGAGCAGTTCTTC.

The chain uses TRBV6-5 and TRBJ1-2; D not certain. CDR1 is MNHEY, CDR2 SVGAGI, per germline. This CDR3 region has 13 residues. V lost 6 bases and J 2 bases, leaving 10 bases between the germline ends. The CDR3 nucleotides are TGTGCCAGCAGCCCCCCGGGGAACTATGGCTACACCTTC. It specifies CASSPPGNYGYTF.

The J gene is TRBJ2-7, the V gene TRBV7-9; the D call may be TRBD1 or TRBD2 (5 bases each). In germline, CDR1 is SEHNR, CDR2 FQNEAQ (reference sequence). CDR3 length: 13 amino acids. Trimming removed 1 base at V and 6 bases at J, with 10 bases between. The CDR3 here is CASSLDLRGEQYF. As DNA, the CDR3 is TGTGCCAGCAGCTTAGACCTGAGGGGCGAGCAGTACTTC. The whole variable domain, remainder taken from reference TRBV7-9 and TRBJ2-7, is DTGVSQNPRHKITKRGQNVTFRCDPISEHNRLYWYRQTLGQGPEFLTYFQNEAQLEKSRLLSDRFSAERPKGSFSTLEIQRTEQGDSAMYLCASSLDLRGEQYFGPGTRLTVT.

CDR3 DNA: TGTGCCAGCTGGGGAGGGGTCGCACGGGAGACCCAGTACTTC. Residues: CASWGGVARETQYF. The chain links TRBV28 to TRBJ2-5; the match to TRBD2 covers 7 bases. The germline gives CDR1 MDHEN, CDR2 SYDVKM. The ends lost 8 bases at V and 5 bases at J; junction bases unmatched: 11. The CDR3 totals 14 residues.

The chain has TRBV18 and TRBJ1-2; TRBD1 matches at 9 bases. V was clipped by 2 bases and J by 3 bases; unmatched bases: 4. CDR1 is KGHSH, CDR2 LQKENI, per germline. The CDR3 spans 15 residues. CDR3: CASSPGTGFDYGYTF. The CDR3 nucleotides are TGTGCCAGCTCACCAGGGACAGGGTTTGACTATGGCTACACCTTC.

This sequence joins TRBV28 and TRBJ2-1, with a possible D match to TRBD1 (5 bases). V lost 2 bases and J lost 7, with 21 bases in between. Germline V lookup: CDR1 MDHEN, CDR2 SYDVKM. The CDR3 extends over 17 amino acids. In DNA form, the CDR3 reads TGTGCCAGCAGTTTAGCCCCCTTGTGGCAGGGAAGGAATGAGCAGTTCTTC. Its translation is CASSLAPLWQGRNEQFF.

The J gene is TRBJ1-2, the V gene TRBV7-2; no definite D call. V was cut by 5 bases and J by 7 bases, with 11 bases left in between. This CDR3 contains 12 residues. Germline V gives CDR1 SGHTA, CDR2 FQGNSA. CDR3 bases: TGTGCCAGCAGCCAAAGCGGACCTGGCTACACCTTC. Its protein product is CASSQSGPGYTF.

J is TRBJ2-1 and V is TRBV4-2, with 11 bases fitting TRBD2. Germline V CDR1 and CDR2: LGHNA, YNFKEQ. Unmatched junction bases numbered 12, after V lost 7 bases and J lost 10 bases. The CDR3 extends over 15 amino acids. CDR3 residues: CASTHSPLAGDEQFF. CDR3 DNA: TGTGCCAGCACCCACTCACCACTAGCGGGGGACGAGCAGTTCTTC.

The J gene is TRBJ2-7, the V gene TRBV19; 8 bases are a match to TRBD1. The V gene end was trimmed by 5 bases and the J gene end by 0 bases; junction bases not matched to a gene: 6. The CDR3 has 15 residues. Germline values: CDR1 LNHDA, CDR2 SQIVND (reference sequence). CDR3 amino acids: CASSVQQGVSYEQYF. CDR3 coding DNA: TGTGCCAGTAGTGTACAACAGGGGGTCTCCTACGAGCAGTACTTC.

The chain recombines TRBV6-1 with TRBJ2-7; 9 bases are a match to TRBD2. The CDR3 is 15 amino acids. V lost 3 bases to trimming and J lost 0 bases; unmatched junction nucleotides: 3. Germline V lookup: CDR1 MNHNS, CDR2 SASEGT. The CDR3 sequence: CASSEFSGSSYEQYF. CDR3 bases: TGTGCCAGCAGTGAGTTTAGCGGGAGCTCCTACGAGCAGTACTTC.

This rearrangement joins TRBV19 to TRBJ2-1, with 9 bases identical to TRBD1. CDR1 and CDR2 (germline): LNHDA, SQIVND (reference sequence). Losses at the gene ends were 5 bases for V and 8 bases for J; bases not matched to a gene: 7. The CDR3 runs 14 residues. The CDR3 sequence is CASSGQDRGDEQFF. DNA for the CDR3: TGTGCCAGTAGTGGGCAGGACAGGGGCGATGAGCAGTTCTTC.

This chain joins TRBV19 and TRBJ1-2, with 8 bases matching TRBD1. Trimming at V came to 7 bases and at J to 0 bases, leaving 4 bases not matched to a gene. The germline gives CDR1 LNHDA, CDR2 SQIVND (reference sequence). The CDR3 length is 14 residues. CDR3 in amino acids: CASKRQGTNYGYTF. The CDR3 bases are TGTGCCAGTAAACGACAGGGGACTAACTATGGCTACACCTTC.

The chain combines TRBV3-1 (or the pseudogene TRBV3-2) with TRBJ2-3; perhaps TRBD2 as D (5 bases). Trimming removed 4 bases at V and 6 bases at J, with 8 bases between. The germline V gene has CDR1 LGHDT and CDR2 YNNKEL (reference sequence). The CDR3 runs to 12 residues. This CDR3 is CASSPRRDTQYF. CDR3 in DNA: TGTGCCAGCAGCCCCAGGAGGGATACGCAGTATTTT.

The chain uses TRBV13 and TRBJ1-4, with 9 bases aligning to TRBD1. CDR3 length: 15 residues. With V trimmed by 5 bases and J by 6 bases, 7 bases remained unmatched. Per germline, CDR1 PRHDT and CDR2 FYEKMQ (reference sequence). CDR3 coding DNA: TGTGCCAGCAGCATGGACAGGGGAGGCGATGAAAAACTGTTTTTT. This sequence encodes CASSMDRGGDEKLFF.

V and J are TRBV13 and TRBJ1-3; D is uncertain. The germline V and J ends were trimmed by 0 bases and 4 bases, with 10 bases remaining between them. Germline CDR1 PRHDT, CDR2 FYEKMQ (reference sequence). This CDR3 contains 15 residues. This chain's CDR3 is CASSLGGDSGNTIYF. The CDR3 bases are TGTGCCAGCAGCTTAGGCGGGGATTCAGGAAACACCATATATTTT.

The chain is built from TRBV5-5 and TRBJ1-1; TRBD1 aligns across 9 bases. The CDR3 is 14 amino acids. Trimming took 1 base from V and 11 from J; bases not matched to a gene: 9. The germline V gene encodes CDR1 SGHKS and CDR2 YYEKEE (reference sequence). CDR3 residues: CASSLQDRGGSAFF. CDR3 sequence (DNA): TGTGCCAGCAGCTTGCAGGACAGGGGAGGTTCGGCTTTCTTT.